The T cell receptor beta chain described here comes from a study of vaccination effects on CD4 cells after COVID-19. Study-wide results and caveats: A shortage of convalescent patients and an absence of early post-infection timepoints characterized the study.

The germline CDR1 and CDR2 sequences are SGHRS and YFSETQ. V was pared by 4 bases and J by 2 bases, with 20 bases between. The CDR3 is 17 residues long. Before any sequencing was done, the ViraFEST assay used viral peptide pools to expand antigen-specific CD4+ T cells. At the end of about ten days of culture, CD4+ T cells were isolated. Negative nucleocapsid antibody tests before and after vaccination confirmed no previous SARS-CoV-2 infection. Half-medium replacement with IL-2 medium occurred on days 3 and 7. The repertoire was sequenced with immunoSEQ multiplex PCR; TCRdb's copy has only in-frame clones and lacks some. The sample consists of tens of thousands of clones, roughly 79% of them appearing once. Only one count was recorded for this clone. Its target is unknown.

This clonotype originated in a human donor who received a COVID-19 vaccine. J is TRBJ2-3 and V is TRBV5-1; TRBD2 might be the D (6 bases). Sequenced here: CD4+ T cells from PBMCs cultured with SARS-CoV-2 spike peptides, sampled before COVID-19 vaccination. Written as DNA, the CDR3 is TGCGCCAGCAGCCCGCCTGTTGGCGGGGCGGTCACAGATACGCAGTATTTT. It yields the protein CASSPPVGGAVTDTQYF.